The 14 T cell receptor beta chains presented below share a single source sample, sequenced in a study of shared clonotypes between healthy human individuals. Data came from immunoSEQ multiplex PCR; TCRdb stores just in-frame clones and leaves some out. The repertoire holds 800,000 to 1,200,000 clones, with 78% as singletons. Sequenced input: memory CD4+ T cells from PBMCs. As for subset: CD45RA-negative fraction. The receptors stem from a man aged 18-30 years in good health. Some clones in this sample may be carry-over from other donors' samples.

This chain uses TRBV12-5 with TRBJ1-2, with D perhaps matching TRBD1 (5 bases). Trimming pared 3 bases from V and 4 bases from J, leaving 9 bases between. CDR1 and CDR2 (germline): LGHNT, FRNRAP. The CDR3 totals 13 residues. The CDR3 sequence: CASGLSGAYGYTF. In DNA, the CDR3 is TGTGCTAGTGGTTTAAGTGGGGCCTATGGCTACACCTTC. Complete variable domain (other parts from reference TRBV12-5 and TRBJ1-2): DARVTQTPRHKVTEMGQEVTMRCQPILGHNTVFWYRQTMMQGLELLAYFRNRAPLDDSGMPKDRFSAEMPDATLATLKIQPSEPRDSAVYFCASGLSGAYGYTFGSGTRLTVV.

This clone was seen more than once but under ten times. The rearrangement joins TRBV2 to TRBJ2-2; 15 bases are a match to TRBD2. Germline V gives CDR1 SNHLY, CDR2 FYNNEI. Losses at the gene ends were 7 bases for V and 6 bases for J; bases not matched to a gene: 12. The CDR3 consists of 18 residues. For the CDR3, the DNA is TGTGCCAGCACGAGGACTAGCGGGAGGGCCTATGACGCCGGGGAGCTGTTTTTT. The encoded protein is CASTRTSGRAYDAGELFF.

The chain combines TRBV28 with TRBJ1-5; D is undetermined. In germline, CDR1 is MDHEN, CDR2 SYDVKM. This CDR3 has 15 residues. With 3 bases removed from V and 6 bases from J, the gap between germline ends came to 15 bases. For the CDR3, the DNA is TGTGCCAGCAGTTTGGGCGCTAACGGTCGTCAGCCCCAGCATTTT. Residues: CASSLGANGRQPQHF.

J is TRBJ2-3 and V is TRBV18, with D perhaps assigned TRBD1 or TRBD2 (5 bases each). Germline V lookup: CDR1 KGHSH, CDR2 LQKENI. This CDR3 contains 16 residues. Trimming pared 2 bases from V and 5 bases from J, leaving 17 bases between. CDR3 in DNA: TGTGCCAGCTCACCAACCCCCGCAGGGAGTGGAGATACGCAGTATTTT. Its protein product is CASSPTPAGSGDTQYF.

The V gene is TRBV5-1, the J gene TRBJ1-3, with D maybe TRBD1 (6 bases). Germline CDR1 reads SGHRS; CDR2 reads YFSETQ. Trimming removed 5 bases from V and 0 bases from J, with 15 bases in between. The CDR3 is made up of 16 amino acids. For the CDR3, the DNA is TGCGCCAGCAGTTCGGACAGCAGACACTCTGGAAACACCATATATTTT. This translates into CASSSDSRHSGNTIYF.

This clone has a single count. V is TRBV7-2 and J is TRBJ1-5; 7 nucleotides align to TRBD1. Germline V lookup: CDR1 SGHTA, CDR2 FQGNSA. The CDR3 contains 16 residues. Losses at the gene ends were 5 bases for V and 6 bases for J; bases not matched to a gene: 13. The CDR3 coding sequence is TGTGCCAGCAGCCAATCGCAGGGGGGCGCGGTTCAGCCCCAGCATTTT. Translated: CASSQSQGGAVQPQHF.

The chain recombines TRBV28 with TRBJ1-3, with 10 bases fitting TRBD1. The CDR3 spans 14 residues. J was trimmed by 5 bases and V by 6 bases; bases with no gene match: 4. Germline values: CDR1 MDHEN, CDR2 SYDVKM. The CDR3 loop reads CASRPTGGRNTIYF. The CDR3 DNA sequence: TGTGCCAGCAGACCGACAGGGGGCCGAAACACCATATATTTT.

The V and J genes are TRBV28 and TRBJ1-1; possible D gene TRBD1, 5 bases. The V end lost 3 bases, the J end lost 4 bases, and 12 bases lay between the germline ends. Germline lookup yields CDR1 MDHEN and CDR2 SYDVKM. The CDR3 loop spans 14 amino acids. The CDR3 bases are TGTGCCAGCAGTTTGGAGGCGGGGGGCACTGAAGCTTTCTTT. This sequence encodes CASSLEAGGTEAFF.

CDR3 amino acids: CASSYSMGTGETQYF. CDR3 DNA sequence: TGTGCCAGCAGTTACTCGATGGGTACGGGGGAGACCCAGTACTTC. V usage is TRBV6-5 and J usage is TRBJ2-5; TRBD2 might be the D (5 bases). This CDR3 is built from 15 residues. Trimming cost V 0 bases and J 5 bases, with 13 bases left between them. CDR1 and CDR2 from the germline V gene are MNHEY and SVGAGI.

The chain is built from TRBV4-3 and TRBJ2-1; D not resolved. V was clipped by 7 bases and J by 6 bases, with 13 bases between them. This CDR3 contains 13 residues. From germline, CDR1 is LGHNA and CDR2 YSLEER. CDR3 in amino acids: CASTPNRGNEQFF. For the CDR3, the DNA is TGCGCCAGCACCCCAAACCGTGGCAATGAGCAGTTCTTC.

J is TRBJ2-7 and V is TRBV30, with 9 bases aligning to TRBD1. V was clipped by 5 bases and J by 3 bases; unmatched bases: 5. Germline V CDR1 and CDR2: GTSNPN, SVGIG (reference sequence). The CDR3 is 13 amino acids. The CDR3 here is CAWDPDRGYEQYF. The CDR3 DNA sequence: TGTGCCTGGGACCCGGACAGGGGCTACGAGCAGTACTTC.

As DNA, the CDR3 is TGTGCCAGTAAGTTGAGGGCCCCTGATCAGCCCCAGCATTTT. It specifies CASKLRAPDQPQHF. The J gene is TRBJ1-5, the V gene TRBV19; D is unclear. Per germline, CDR1 LNHDA and CDR2 SQIVND (reference sequence). The CDR3 loop spans 14 amino acids. Trimming removed 7 bases at V and 5 bases at J, with 15 bases between.

CDR3 DNA: TGTGCCAGCAGCTTAGCCAGCTACAATGAGCAGTTCTTC. Protein product: CASSLASYNEQFF. The gene calls are TRBV7-9 and TRBJ2-1; D not certain. Germline values: CDR1 SEHNR, CDR2 FQNEAQ (reference sequence). The CDR3 loop spans 13 amino acids. V shed 0 bases and J shed 3 bases, with 3 bases lying between them.

The table lists this clone with a count of one. The same CDR3 can be traced to other DNA sequences in this sample. The rearrangement joins TRBV5-1 to TRBJ1-4; TRBD1 matches 10 bases. Germline CDR1 reads SGHRS; CDR2 reads YFSETQ. This CDR3 contains 15 residues. Trimming at V came to 0 bases and at J to 8 bases, leaving 4 bases not matched to a gene. CDR3 amino acids: CASSLAGTGEEKLFF. The CDR3 DNA follows: TGCGCCAGCAGCTTGGCCGGGACAGGGGAAGAAAAACTGTTTTTT.